This passage covers 2 T cell receptor beta chains from one sample sequenced in a study of OX40 agonist ivuxolimab in advanced cancers. Library creation used the immunoSEQ multiplex PCR assay. The clones in this table, taken by TCRdb from immuneACCESS, are in-frame only. Not every clone is retained; where verified, under half of the shortfall comes from an unresolved V gene, and the cause of the rest is unknown. Recorded for this sample are around 46,000 clones; about 89% of them occurred a single time. About 13% of the sample is taken by the ten largest. This material consisted of CD4+ or CD8+ T cells sorted from blood, taken in a trial of the OX40 agonist ivuxolimab. The receptor source for this set is an adult with an advanced solid tumor such as melanoma, head and neck, liver or kidney cancer.

V is TRBV7-9 and J is TRBJ2-7; the D call may be TRBD1 or TRBD2 (5 bases each). This CDR3 is 16 amino acids long. Germline V gene lookup returns CDR1 SEHNR and CDR2 FQNEAQ (reference sequence). Trimming shortened V by 5 bases and J by 2 bases, and 19 bases separated the two germline ends. CDR3 loop: CASSPVVGVRPYEQYF. The CDR3, as DNA: TGTGCCAGCAGCCCCGTAGTGGGGGTCAGGCCCTACGAGCAGTACTTC.

The chain is built from TRBV6-5 and TRBJ2-7; 8 bases are shared with TRBD1. In germline, CDR1 is MNHEY, CDR2 SVGAGI. The V gene end was trimmed by 5 bases and the J gene end by 2 bases; junction bases not matched to a gene: 5. CDR3 length: 14 residues. CDR3 protein: CASSLRGPTYEQYF. CDR3 DNA: TGTGCCAGCAGTCTCAGGGGGCCTACCTACGAGCAGTACTTC.